The T cell receptor beta chain under discussion was sequenced for a study of T cell responses to AZD1222 COVID-19 vaccine. Study observations and caveats: After the peak T cell response, and only then, were repertoires sampled. Spike-specific TCR depth and breadth grew after two AZD1222 doses.

This clone was observed once. The antigen remains undetermined. Method: immunoSEQ multiplex PCR; TCRdb's copy keeps in-frame clones and lacks some. The sample contains roughly 120,000 clones, 75% to 95% of which appear only once. The germline V and J ends were trimmed by 4 bases and 0 bases, with 12 bases remaining between them. In germline, CDR1 is SNHLY, CDR2 FYNNEI. This CDR3 region has 15 residues. The sample was peripheral blood, taken on day 0 of AZD1222 vaccination. This TCR was sampled from an adult in good health. V is TRBV2 and J is TRBJ1-2; D remains ambiguous. The CDR3 reads CASSVYRETNYGYTF. In nucleotides, the CDR3 is TGTGCCAGCAGTGTCTATAGGGAAACTAACTATGGCTACACCTTC. The full variable domain, in which reference TRBV2 and TRBJ1-2 provide the parts outside the CDR3, is EPEVTQTPSHQVTQMGQEVILRCVPISNHLYFYWYRQILGQKVEFLVSFYNNEISEKSEIFDDQFSVERPDGSNFTLKIRSTKLEDSAMYFCASSVYRETNYGYTFGSGTRLTVV.